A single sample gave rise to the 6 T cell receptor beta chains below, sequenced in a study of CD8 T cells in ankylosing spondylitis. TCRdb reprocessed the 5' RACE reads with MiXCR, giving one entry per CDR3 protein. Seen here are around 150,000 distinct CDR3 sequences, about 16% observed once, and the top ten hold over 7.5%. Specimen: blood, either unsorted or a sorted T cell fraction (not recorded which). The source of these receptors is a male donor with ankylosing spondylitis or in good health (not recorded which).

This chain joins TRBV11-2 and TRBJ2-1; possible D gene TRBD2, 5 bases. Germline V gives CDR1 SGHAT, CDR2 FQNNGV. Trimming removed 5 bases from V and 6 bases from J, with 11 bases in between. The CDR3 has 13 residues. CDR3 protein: CASSLSGINEQFF. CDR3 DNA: TGTGCCAGCAGCCTATCGGGGATCAATGAGCAGTTCTTC.

The CDR3 protein is CAWSMLQVLREQYF. CDR3 DNA sequence: TGTGCCTGGAGTATGTTACAGGTTCTACGCGAGCAGTACTTC. The chain recombines TRBV30 with TRBJ2-7, with D tentatively TRBD1 (5 bases). CDR1 is GTSNPN and CDR2 is SVGIG in the germline V gene (reference sequence). V lost 2 bases and J 6 bases, leaving 17 bases between the germline ends. CDR3 length: 14 residues.

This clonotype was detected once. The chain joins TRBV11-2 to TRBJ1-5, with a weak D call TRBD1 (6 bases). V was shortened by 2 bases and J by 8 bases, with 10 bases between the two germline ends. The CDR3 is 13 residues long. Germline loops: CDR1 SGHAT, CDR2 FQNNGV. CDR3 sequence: CASSLRQAKPQHF. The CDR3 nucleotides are TGTGCCAGCAGCTTACGACAGGCTAAGCCCCAGCATTTT.

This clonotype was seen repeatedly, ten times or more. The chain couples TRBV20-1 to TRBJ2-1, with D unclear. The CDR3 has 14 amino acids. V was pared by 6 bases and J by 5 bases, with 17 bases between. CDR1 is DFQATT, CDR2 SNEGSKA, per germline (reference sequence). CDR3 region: CSAPQPSSHNEQFF. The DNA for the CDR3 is TGCAGTGCGCCCCAACCTTCTAGTCACAATGAGCAGTTCTTC.

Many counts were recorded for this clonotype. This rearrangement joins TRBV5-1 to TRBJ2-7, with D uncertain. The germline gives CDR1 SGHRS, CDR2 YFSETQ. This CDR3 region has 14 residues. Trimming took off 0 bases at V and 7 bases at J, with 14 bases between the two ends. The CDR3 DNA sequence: TGCGCCAGCAGCTTGGCACTCCTTAAAGAAGAGCAGTACTTC. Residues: CASSLALLKEEQYF.

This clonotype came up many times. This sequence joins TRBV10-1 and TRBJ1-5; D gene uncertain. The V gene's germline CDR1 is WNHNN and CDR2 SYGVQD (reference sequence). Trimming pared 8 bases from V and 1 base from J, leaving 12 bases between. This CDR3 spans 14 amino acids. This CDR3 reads CASETDGSNQPQHF. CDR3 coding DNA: TGCGCCAGCGAGACGGACGGGAGCAATCAGCCCCAGCATTTT.